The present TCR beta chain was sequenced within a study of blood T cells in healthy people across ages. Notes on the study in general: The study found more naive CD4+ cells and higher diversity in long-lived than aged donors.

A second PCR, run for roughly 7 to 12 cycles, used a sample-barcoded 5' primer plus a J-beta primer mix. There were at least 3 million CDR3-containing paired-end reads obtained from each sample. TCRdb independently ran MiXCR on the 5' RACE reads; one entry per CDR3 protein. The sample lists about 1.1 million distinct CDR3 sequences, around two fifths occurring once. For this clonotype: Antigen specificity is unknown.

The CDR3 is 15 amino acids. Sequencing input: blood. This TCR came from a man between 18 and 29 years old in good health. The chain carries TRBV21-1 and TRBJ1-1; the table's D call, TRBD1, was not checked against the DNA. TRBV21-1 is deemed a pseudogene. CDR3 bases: TGTGCCAGCAGCAGCGGACAGGGTCAGAACACTGAAGCTTTCTTT. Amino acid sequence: CASSSGQGQNTEAFF.